Following are 25 T cell receptor beta chains from one sample sequenced in a study of T-cell memory formation after mild COVID-19. MiXCR, run by TCRdb on the 5' RACE reads, gives a single entry per CDR3 protein. The sample includes around 340,000 distinct CDR3 sequences, 15% to 20% of them seen just once. The sequenced sample consisted of PBMCs or a T cell subset sorted from them (not recorded which). These receptors all come from a man aged 18 to 29 who had mild COVID-19 (a few samples of this study predate the infection). Cell type and time point are not known.

The V and J genes are TRBV29-1 and TRBJ1-1; the D gene is possibly TRBD1 (5 bases). The CDR3 extends over 14 amino acids. The germline gives CDR1 SQVTM, CDR2 ANQGSEA. With 0 bases removed from V and 5 bases from J, the gap between germline ends came to 13 bases. In DNA, the CDR3 is TGCAGCGTTGAAGACGGGGGTGTTGAAACTGAAGCTTTCTTT. This codes for CSVEDGGVETEAFF. The whole variable domain, filled in from reference TRBV29-1 and TRBJ1-1, reads SAVISQKPSRDICQRGTSLTIQCQVDSQVTMMFWYRQQPGQSLTLIATANQGSEATYESGFVIDKFPISRPNLTFSTLTVSNMSPEDSSIYLCSVEDGGVETEAFFGQGTRLTVV.

This clonotype was detected a few times. V is TRBV6-5 and J is TRBJ2-3; TRBD1 might be the D (5 bases). The CDR3 is 14 residues long. V dropped 4 bases and J dropped 2 bases, with 10 bases sitting between them. The germline CDR1 and CDR2 sequences are MNHEY and SVGAGI. The CDR3 sequence is CASSLRGTTDTQYF. The CDR3 DNA reads as TGTGCCAGCAGTTTAAGGGGTACCACAGATACGCAGTATTTT.

This clonotype was detected only a few times. The chain joins TRBV12-3 or TRBV12-4 to TRBJ2-4; TRBD2 might be the D (6 bases). V was pared by 8 bases and J by 8 bases, with 16 bases between. The CDR3 has 13 amino acids. The CDR3 DNA reads as TGTGCCAGCTCTCCCTTGGGCGGGGACATTCAGTACTTC. This codes for CASSPLGGDIQYF.

This clonotype has only a few counts. This CDR3 is CASSQARLAGDNEQFF. CDR3 DNA: TGTGCCAGCAGCCAAGCTCGACTAGCGGGGGACAATGAGCAGTTCTTC. The chain joins TRBV4-2 to TRBJ2-1; TRBD2 matches 12 bases. From germline, CDR1 is LGHNA and CDR2 YNFKEQ. V shed 1 base, J shed 5 bases, and the junction held 3 bases outside the gene matches. This CDR3 comprises 16 residues.

This clonotype turned up a few times. The chain employs TRBV5-4 and TRBJ2-3; D is perhaps TRBD1 (6 bases). The length of the CDR3 is 15 residues. The V gene's germline CDR1 is SGHNT and CDR2 YYREEE (reference sequence). V was pared by 5 bases and J by 2 bases, with 15 bases between. CDR3 amino acids: CASSHGTHNTDTQYF. DNA of the CDR3: TGTGCCAGCAGTCATGGGACACATAACACAGATACGCAGTATTTT.

The chain employs TRBV6-2 or TRBV6-3 and TRBJ1-1; D remains ambiguous. This CDR3 is built from 13 residues. V gave up 6 bases and J gave up 5 bases, with 13 bases separating them. Germline values: CDR1 MNHEY, CDR2 SVGEGT. CDR3 nucleotide sequence: TGTGCCAGCAGCCCCTTCGGCCGGACTGAAGCTTTCTTT. Its protein product is CASSPFGRTEAFF.

This clonotype was picked up a small number of times. This chain joins TRBV28 and TRBJ1-4, with unresolved D. This CDR3 region has 15 residues. CDR1 MDHEN and CDR2 SYDVKM come from the germline V gene. Trimming removed 6 bases from V and 0 bases from J, with 11 bases in between. Written as DNA, the CDR3 is TGTGCCAGCAGCGCGATCGGGGCAACTAATGAAAAACTGTTTTTT. Translating gives CASSAIGATNEKLFF.

The chain employs TRBV5-4 and TRBJ2-4; D is perhaps TRBD2 (6 bases). CDR3 length equals 16 residues. Germline assignment: CDR1 SGHNT and CDR2 YYREEE (reference sequence). V was clipped by 0 bases and J by 6 bases, with 16 bases between them. CDR3 residues: CASSLELTVGGNIQYF. CDR3 DNA sequence: TGTGCCAGCAGCTTGGAGTTGACAGTCGGGGGAAACATTCAGTACTTC.

The genes are TRBV11-2 and TRBJ2-4, with D perhaps TRBD1 or TRBD2 (5 bases each). The CDR3 has 15 amino acids. V lost 5 bases, J lost 6 bases, and 17 bases lay in between. Germline V gives CDR1 SGHAT, CDR2 FQNNGV. This CDR3 reads CASSGFIGAGNIQYF. The CDR3 DNA is TGTGCCAGCAGCGGTTTCATAGGGGCGGGAAACATTCAGTACTTC.

The DNA for the CDR3 is TGTGCCAGCAGCCCCGGAGGTGTAACTAATGAAAAACTGTTTTTT. Translation: CASSPGGVTNEKLFF. The rearrangement uses TRBV7-2 and TRBJ1-4; D uncertain. The CDR3 length is 15 residues. Germline V CDR1 and CDR2: SGHTA, FQGNSA. Trimming took off 5 bases at V and 1 base at J, with 11 bases between the two ends.

This clonotype showed up many times. The junction departs from the called germline gene at one end, perhaps through a read error. The chain joins TRBV7-7 to TRBJ2-1; 7 bases agree with TRBD1. There are 14 residues in the CDR3. Germline-derived CDR1 and CDR2 are SSHAT and FNYEAQ (reference sequence). As DNA, the CDR3 is TGTGCTAGCAGCTTAGGGACAGTGGGTGATGAGCAGTTCTTC. This sequence encodes CASSLGTVGDEQFF.

The rearrangement uses TRBV20-1 and TRBJ1-2; D is undetermined. CDR3 length: 14 amino acids. The germline V gene has CDR1 DFQATT and CDR2 SNEGSKA (reference sequence). Between the trimmed V and J ends, which lost 3 bases and 2 bases, there was a span of 13 bases. The CDR3 bases are TGCAGTGCTAGGTACCGGACGGAGAACTATGGCTACACCTTC. Translation gives CSARYRTENYGYTF.

This clonotype has only a few counts. CDR3 residues: CASSLGGPSVDEQFF. The CDR3 DNA reads TGTGCCAGCAGCTTAGGAGGGCCCTCGGTGGATGAGCAGTTCTTC. The rearrangement uses TRBV7-2 and TRBJ2-1; D may be TRBD2 (5 bases). Germline CDR1 reads SGHTA; CDR2 reads FQGNSA. The V and J ends lost 1 base and 8 bases respectively, with 15 bases between them. This CDR3 has 15 residues.

The rearrangement links TRBV5-4 to TRBJ2-3, with D tentatively TRBD2 (6 bases). V lost 0 bases and J lost 1, with 9 bases in between. Per germline, CDR1 SGHNT and CDR2 YYREEE (reference sequence). The CDR3 runs 15 residues. Here the CDR3 reads CASSLAGERTDTQYF. CDR3 in DNA: TGTGCCAGCAGCTTGGCGGGGGAGCGCACAGATACGCAGTATTTT.

This clonotype came up many times. This chain links TRBV7-2 with TRBJ2-3; TRBD2 matches 9 bases. Unmatched junction bases numbered 13, after V lost 4 bases and J lost 5 bases. The CDR3 has 17 residues. CDR1 SGHTA and CDR2 FQGNSA come from the germline V gene. CDR3 loop: CASSSATTSGPEDTQYF. Here the CDR3 DNA reads TGTGCCAGCAGCTCCGCCACTACTAGCGGGCCTGAAGATACGCAGTATTTT.

A few counts support this clonotype. The genes are TRBV2 and TRBJ1-1; D is possibly TRBD1 (6 bases). The CDR3 covers 13 residues. CDR1 is SNHLY, CDR2 FYNNEI, per germline. V was cut by 7 bases and J by 4 bases, with 13 bases left in between. DNA for the CDR3: TGTGCCAGCAATTCGGACAGAGGCACTGAAGCTTTCTTT. It translates to CASNSDRGTEAFF. The variable domain in full, completed from reference TRBV2 and TRBJ1-1, reads EPEVTQTPSHQVTQMGQEVILRCVPISNHLYFYWYRQILGQKVEFLVSFYNNEISEKSEIFDDQFSVERPDGSNFTLKIRSTKLEDSAMYFCASNSDRGTEAFFGQGTRLTVV.

This clonotype was seen many times. CDR3 nucleotide sequence: TGTGCCAGCAGTGTCCCAGGTGGGAATGAGCAGTTCTTC. This translates into CASSVPGGNEQFF. The chain combines TRBV12-3 or TRBV12-4 with TRBJ2-1, with D unresolved. Trimming removed 5 bases at V and 7 bases at J, with 12 bases between. The CDR3 is 13 amino acids.

CDR3 region: CASSRTDSGSTYEQYF. The CDR3 DNA is TGTGCCAGCAGCCGTACCGACTCAGGGAGCACCTACGAGCAGTACTTC. The chain couples TRBV11-2 to TRBJ2-7; the D call may be TRBD1 or TRBD2 (5 bases each). V shed 5 bases and J shed 2 bases, with 19 bases lying between them. The CDR3 has 16 amino acids. CDR1 is SGHAT and CDR2 is FQNNGV in the germline V gene. Based on the CDR3 plus reference TRBV11-2 and TRBJ2-7, the full variable domain is EAGVAQSPRYKIIEKRQSVAFWCNPISGHATLYWYQQILGQGPKLLIQFQNNGVVDDSQLPKDRFSAERLKGVDSTLKIQPAKLEDSAVYLCASSRTDSGSTYEQYFGPGTRLTVT.

The rearrangement joins TRBV11-1 to TRBJ2-5; D gene ambiguous. There are 15 residues in the CDR3. V was cut by 1 base and J by 0 bases, with 9 bases left in between. Per the germline V gene, CDR1 is SGHAT and CDR2 is FQDESV (reference sequence). The CDR3 region has the DNA TGTGCCAGCAGCTTAGGAGTACAGAACCAAGAGACCCAGTACTTC. Its translation is CASSLGVQNQETQYF.

This rearrangement joins TRBV11-3 to TRBJ2-7; TRBD1 might be the D (6 bases). With 1 base removed from V and 2 bases from J, the gap between germline ends came to 12 bases. This CDR3 region has 15 residues. Germline loops: CDR1 SGHNT, CDR2 YENEEA. CDR3 residues: CASSLARGGTYEQYV. The CDR3 nucleotides are TGTGCCAGCAGCTTAGCCAGGGGTGGGACCTACGAGCAGTACGTC.

CDR3 sequence (DNA): TGTGCCAGCAGCCAAGATTTGGGGGCCCGATTGAACACTGAAGCTTTCTTT. This translates into CASSQDLGARLNTEAFF. This chain connects TRBV4-2 to TRBJ1-1, with D maybe TRBD1 (6 bases). The CDR3 runs to 17 residues. The V end was cut by 0 bases, the J end by 0 bases, with 14 bases between. Germline V gives CDR1 LGHNA, CDR2 YNFKEQ.

This clonotype showed up many times. This rearrangement joins TRBV15 to TRBJ2-1, with 8 nucleotides matching TRBD1. Per germline, CDR1 LNHNV and CDR2 YYDKDF (reference sequence). The CDR3 has 17 amino acids. The V gene end was trimmed by 0 bases and the J gene end by 7 bases; junction bases not matched to a gene: 11. For the CDR3, the DNA is TGTGCCACCAGCAGAGAACGGCCGGGACAGGAGTTTAATGAGCAGTTCTTC. It encodes CATSRERPGQEFNEQFF.

In this sample, this clonotype turned up a few times. The rearrangement joins TRBV6-6 to TRBJ2-5; 8 bases agree with TRBD2. After removal of 5 bases from V and 5 bases from J, the junction contained 10 bases not matched to a gene. This CDR3 region has 15 residues. From germline, CDR1 is MNHNY and CDR2 SVGAGI (reference sequence). The CDR3, as DNA: TGTGCCAGCAGTCCGGTACGGGGGGGGTTGGAGACCCAGTACTTC. Translation gives CASSPVRGGLETQYF.

V and J are TRBV7-9 and TRBJ2-3; 9 bases match TRBD2. Germline loops: CDR1 SEHNR, CDR2 FQNEAQ (reference sequence). With V trimmed by 5 bases and J by 1 base, 7 bases remained unmatched. This CDR3 region has 16 residues. The CDR3 protein is CASSPPIAGGTDTQYF. CDR3 DNA sequence: TGTGCCAGCAGCCCCCCGATAGCGGGGGGCACAGATACGCAGTATTTT.

The chain uses TRBV28 and TRBJ2-4; unclear D gene. Germline V gene sequence: CDR1 MDHEN, CDR2 SYDVKM. V lost 3 bases to trimming and J lost 0 bases, with 6 bases between them. This CDR3 spans 14 amino acids. CDR3 sequence (DNA): TGTGCCAGCAGTTTCAATCTAGCCAAAAACATTCAGTACTTC. It specifies CASSFNLAKNIQYF. Looking up the rest from reference TRBV28 and TRBJ2-4 gives the full variable domain: DVKVTQSSRYLVKRTGEKVFLECVQDMDHENMFWYRQDPGLGLRLIYFSYDVKMKEKGDIPEGYSVSREKKERFSLILESASTNQTSMYLCASSFNLAKNIQYFGAGTRLSVL.